This is a list of T cell receptor beta chains from one sample in a study of blood T cells in healthy people across ages. TCRdb redid the calling of the 5' RACE reads with MiXCR, one entry per CDR3 protein. The sample records around 800,000 distinct CDR3 sequences, about 26% being singletons. This same sample was also taken into another study, of T cells of mothers and their children.

The sample consisted of blood. The origin of the receptors is a boy aged 5-17 years in good health. Both conserved end residues are part of each CDR3. A D gene is named only where the DNA matches it firmly. Clone size is shown for a subset of rows, as once, few, many or a class of expanded clone.

clone_size	v_call	d_call	j_call	cdr3_length	cdr3_nt	cdr3_aa
once	TRBV10-1	.	TRBJ2-3	17	TGCGCCAGCAGTGGGCCCCGCTTAGCGAACAACACAGATACGCAGTATTTT	CASSGPRLANNTDTQYF
many	TRBV6-6	TRBD1	TRBJ1-4	14	TGTGCCAGCAGTTACAGGGGGCTGGGTGAAAAACTGTTTTTT	CASSYRGLGEKLFF
few	TRBV5-1	TRBD1	TRBJ1-1	17	TGCGCCAGCAGCGAAGTGCTCAGGGGGCCCGCTGACACTGAAGCTTTCTTT	CASSEVLRGPADTEAFF
.	TRBV6-6	.	TRBJ1-3	14	TGTGCCAGCAGTTACGCAGGGATCGGAAACACCATATATTTT	CASSYAGIGNTIYF
.	TRBV18	.	TRBJ2-5	15	TGTGCCAGCTCACCGATGACAGGCATATCACAGACCCAGTACTTC	CASSPMTGISQTQYF
.	TRBV12-3/TRBV12-4	TRBD1	TRBJ2-2	16	TGTGCCAGCAGGGAAACCAGGGGGTGGGACACCGGGGAGCTGTTTTTT	CASRETRGWDTGELFF
few	TRBV3-1	.	TRBJ2-5	13	TGTGCCAGCAGCCAAGCCAGTGTGGAGACCCAGTACTTC	CASSQASVETQYF
.	TRBV6-2/TRBV6-3	TRBD2	TRBJ2-5	13	TGTGCCAGCACCCGTAGCGGGGCCACAGAGCAGTACTTC	CASTRSGATEQYF
.	TRBV10-3	.	TRBJ1-5	13	TGTGCCATCAGTGGGACAGTCAATCAGCCCCAGCATTTT	CAISGTVNQPQHF
.	TRBV27	.	TRBJ2-7	15	TGTGCCAGCAGTTTACAAAGGGACCCGGGATACGAGCAGTACTTC	CASSLQRDPGYEQYF
many	TRBV5-1	.	TRBJ2-1	13	TGCGCCAGCAGCTTGGCCGTAGGGAATGAGCAGTTCTTC	CASSLAVGNEQFF
.	TRBV12-3/TRBV12-4	.	TRBJ1-5	12	TGTGCCAGCAGGCGGGGCAATCAGCCCCAGCATTTT	CASRRGNQPQHF
.	TRBV5-1	.	TRBJ2-5	13	TGCACCAGCAGCTTGGGACTGCAAGAGACCCAGTACTTC	CTSSLGLQETQYF
few	TRBV5-1	TRBD1	TRBJ2-3	14	TGCGCCAGCAGCATTATCACAGGGGAAGATACGCAGTATTTT	CASSIITGEDTQYF
.	TRBV6-2/TRBV6-3	TRBD2	TRBJ2-1	15	TGTGCCAGCAGTTACGCCCTAGCGGGGTACAATGAGCAGTTCTTC	CASSYALAGYNEQFF
.	TRBV6-1	TRBD1	TRBJ1-2	16	TGTGCCAGCATTTGGACAGGGTTGACCTCTAACTATGGCTACACCTTC	CASIWTGLTSNYGYTF
few	TRBV5-1	TRBD2	TRBJ2-5	14	TGCGCCAGCAGCTCTGGGACTAGCAAGGGGACCCAGTACTTC	CASSSGTSKGTQYF
.	TRBV12-3/TRBV12-4	.	TRBJ2-1	15	TGTGCCAGCGAATTTATTACGGACAGTTCGCATGAGCAGTTCTTC	CASEFITDSSHEQFF
few	TRBV5-1	.	TRBJ2-3	16	TGCGCCAGCAGCTTGGGGCAGGGGATACTCACAGATACGCAGTATTTT	CASSLGQGILTDTQYF
few	TRBV12-3/TRBV12-4	.	TRBJ1-1	12	TGTGCCATCACTCAGGGGAACACTGAAGCTTTCTTT	CAITQGNTEAFF
.	TRBV24-1	.	TRBJ2-1	17	TGTGCCACCAGTGATGCGCGGGGACACAGCTCCTACAATGAGCAGTTCTTC	CATSDARGHSSYNEQFF
few	TRBV12-3/TRBV12-4	.	TRBJ1-6	14	TGTGCCAGCACCTGGGGTTACTATAATTCACCCCTCCACTTT	CASTWGYYNSPLHF
few	TRBV5-1	.	TRBJ2-5	14	TGCGCCAGCAGCTTGGTTGGCGAGTGGGAGACCCAGTACTTC	CASSLVGEWETQYF
.	TRBV9	.	TRBJ2-1	17	TGTGCCAGCAGCGTACGTCAACTAGCTGATAAGGTTAATGAGCAGTTCTTC	CASSVRQLADKVNEQFF
.	TRBV7-2	TRBD1	TRBJ2-1	17	TGTGCCAGCAGCGGGAGAGAGGGACAGGGACGACTCAATGAGCAGTTCTTC	CASSGREGQGRLNEQFF
few	TRBV10-3	.	TRBJ1-1	13	TGTGCCATCGGGCTGGGGACGAACACTGAAGCTTTCTTT	CAIGLGTNTEAFF
few	TRBV7-9	.	TRBJ1-1	14	TGTGCCAGCAGCCCCGAGGGAGTAGGCACTGAAGCTTTCTTT	CASSPEGVGTEAFF
.	TRBV5-1	TRBD2	TRBJ2-1	14	TGCGCCAGCAGCTTGCTAGCGGGGGGACCTGAGCAGTTCTTC	CASSLLAGGPEQFF
.	TRBV28	TRBD1	TRBJ2-1	16	TGTGCCAGCAGTTTATGGACAGGGGTGGGGATAAATGAGCAGTTCTTC	CASSLWTGVGINEQFF
few	TRBV29-1	.	TRBJ2-5	11	TGCAGCGTAGCTGGGTCCGAGACCCAGTACTTC	CSVAGSETQYF
many	TRBV7-3	.	TRBJ2-2	17	TGTGCCAGCAGCTTAACGACATCTATTGGCAGGTCCGGGGAGCTGTTTTTT	CASSLTTSIGRSGELFF
.	TRBV24-1	.	TRBJ1-2	14	TGTGCCACCAGCCCATCGGGGGATTTCTATGGCTACACCTTC	CATSPSGDFYGYTF
.	TRBV6-5	TRBD2	TRBJ2-7	12	TGTGCCAGCAGTTACGGGCGGGGGGAGCAGTACTTC	CASSYGRGEQYF
few	TRBV6-6	.	TRBJ1-5	13	TGTGCCAGTACCGAATCTATAAATCAGCCCCAGCATTTT	CASTESINQPQHF
few	TRBV18	.	TRBJ2-5	15	TGTGCCAGCTCACGTCACCGGGGGAACCAAGAGACCCAGTACTTC	CASSRHRGNQETQYF
.	TRBV5-1	.	TRBJ1-1	13	TGCGCCAGCAGCTTGGAGATGGTCACTGAAGCTTTCTTT	CASSLEMVTEAFF
.	TRBV7-3	.	TRBJ1-1	12	TGTGCCAGCAGCTCAACCCAGCGTGAAGCTTTCTTT	CASSSTQREAFF
few	TRBV9	.	TRBJ1-1	17	TGTGCCAGCAGCGTAGACCCAACGAGGGGGGGTCACACTGAAGCTTTCTTT	CASSVDPTRGGHTEAFF
few	TRBV7-3	TRBD1	TRBJ2-5	16	TGTGCCAGCAGCTTAACGGGACAGGGGTGGGCAGAGACCCAGTACTTC	CASSLTGQGWAETQYF
.	TRBV20-1	.	TRBJ2-5	12	TGCAGTGCTAGAGCGTCGAGAGAGACCCGGTACTTC	CSARASRETRYF
.	TRBV12-3/TRBV12-4	TRBD2	TRBJ2-7	16	TGTGCCAGCAGTGTACGCGGGGAGGGAATCTCCTACGAGCAGTACTTC	CASSVRGEGISYEQYF
.	TRBV2	TRBD1	TRBJ2-2	15	TGTGCCAGCAGGATGGACAGGGGGCTAACCGGGGAGCTGTTTTTT	CASRMDRGLTGELFF
.	TRBV10-3	.	TRBJ1-4	15	TGTGCCATCAGTGAGTCGGGCTCTACTAATGAAAAACTGTTTTTT	CAISESGSTNEKLFF
few	TRBV14	.	TRBJ2-3	14	TGTGCCAGCAGCCAAGGGTGGCTACAATCAACGCAGTATTTT	CASSQGWLQSTQYF
few	TRBV6-5	.	TRBJ2-1	13	TGTGCCAGCAGTCCCAGGGTATCTAATGAGCAGTTCTTC	CASSPRVSNEQFF
once	TRBV2	TRBD1	TRBJ2-3	14	TGTGCCAGCAGCCGGACAGGGAACACAGATACGCAGTATTTT	CASSRTGNTDTQYF
.	TRBV5-1	TRBD1	TRBJ2-7	15	TGCGCCAACAGCTTCCGGGACAGGGGCTTCGACGAGCAGTACTTC	CANSFRDRGFDEQYF
.	TRBV5-1	.	TRBJ1-6	14	TGCGCCAGCAGCTCCCTCGGGGAGGATTCACCCCTCCACTTT	CASSSLGEDSPLHF
few	TRBV12-3/TRBV12-4	.	TRBJ2-1	13	TGTGCCAGCAGTATCAGCTCCTACAATGAGCAGTTCTTC	CASSISSYNEQFF
few	TRBV20-1	TRBD1	TRBJ1-2	14	TGCAGTGCTGGAACGGACAGGCCGAACTATGGCTACACCTTC	CSAGTDRPNYGYTF
.	TRBV20-1	TRBD1	TRBJ2-5	15	TGCAGTGCTGCGACAGGGGGGGGGTACCAAGAGACCCAGTACTTC	CSAATGGGYQETQYF
.	TRBV20-1	TRBD2	TRBJ2-5	15	TGCAGTGCTAGGCCCACGGGGGGGATCCAAGAGACCCAGTACTTC	CSARPTGGIQETQYF
few	TRBV20-1	TRBD1	TRBJ2-7	16	TGCAGTGCGGAGAAGGTATCGGGGACAGGGGGCGGCGCGCAGTACTTC	CSAEKVSGTGGGAQYF